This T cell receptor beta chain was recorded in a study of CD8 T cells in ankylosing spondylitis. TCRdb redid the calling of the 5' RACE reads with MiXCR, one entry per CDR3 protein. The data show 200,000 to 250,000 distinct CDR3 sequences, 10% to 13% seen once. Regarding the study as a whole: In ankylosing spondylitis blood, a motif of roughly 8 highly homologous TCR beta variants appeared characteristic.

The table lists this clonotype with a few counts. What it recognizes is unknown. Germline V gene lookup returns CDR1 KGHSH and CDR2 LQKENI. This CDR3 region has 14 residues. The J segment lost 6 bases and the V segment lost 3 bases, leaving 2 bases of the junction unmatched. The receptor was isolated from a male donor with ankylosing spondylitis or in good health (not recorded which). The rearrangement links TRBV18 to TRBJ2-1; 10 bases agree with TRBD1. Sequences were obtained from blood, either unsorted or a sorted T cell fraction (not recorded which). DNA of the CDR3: TGTGCCAGCTCACCCGGGACAGGGGTCAATGAGCAGTTCTTC. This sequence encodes CASSPGTGVNEQFF.